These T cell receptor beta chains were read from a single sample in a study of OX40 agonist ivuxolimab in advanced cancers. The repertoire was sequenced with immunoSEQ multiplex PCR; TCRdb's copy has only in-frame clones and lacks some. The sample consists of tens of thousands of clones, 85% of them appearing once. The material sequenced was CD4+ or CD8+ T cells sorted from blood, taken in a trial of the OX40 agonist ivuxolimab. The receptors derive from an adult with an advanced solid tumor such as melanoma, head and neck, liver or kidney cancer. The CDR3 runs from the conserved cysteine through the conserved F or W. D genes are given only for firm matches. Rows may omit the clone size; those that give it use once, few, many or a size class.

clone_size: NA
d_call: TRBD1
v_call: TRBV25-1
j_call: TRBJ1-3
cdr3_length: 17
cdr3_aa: CASSEGDRGYSGNTIYF

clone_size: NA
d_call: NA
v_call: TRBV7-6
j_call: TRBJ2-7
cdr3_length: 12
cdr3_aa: CASSPGGYEQYF

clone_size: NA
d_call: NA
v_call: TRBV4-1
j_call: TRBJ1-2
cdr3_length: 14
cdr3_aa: CASSQDRGRDGYTF

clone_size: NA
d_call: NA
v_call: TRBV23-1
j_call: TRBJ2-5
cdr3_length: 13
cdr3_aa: CASSQLTGETQYF

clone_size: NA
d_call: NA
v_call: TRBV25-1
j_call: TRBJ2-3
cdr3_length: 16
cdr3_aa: CASSGVLQGPEDTQYF

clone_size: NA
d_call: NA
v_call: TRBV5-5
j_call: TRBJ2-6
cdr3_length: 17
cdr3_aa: CASKRGTGMSGANVLTF

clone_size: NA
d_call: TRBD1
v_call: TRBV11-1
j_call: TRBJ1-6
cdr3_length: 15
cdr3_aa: CASSTRDRTNSPLHF

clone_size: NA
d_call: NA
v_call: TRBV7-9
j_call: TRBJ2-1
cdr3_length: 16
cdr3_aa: CASSLYGGAAYNEQFF

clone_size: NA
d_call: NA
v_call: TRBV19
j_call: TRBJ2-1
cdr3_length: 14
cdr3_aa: CASSPKRGVSEQFF

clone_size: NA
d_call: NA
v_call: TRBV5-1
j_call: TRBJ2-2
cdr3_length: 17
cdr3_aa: CASSSQPMDGNTGELFF

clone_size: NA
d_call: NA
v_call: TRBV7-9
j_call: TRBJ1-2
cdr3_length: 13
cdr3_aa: CASSNAGVYGYTF

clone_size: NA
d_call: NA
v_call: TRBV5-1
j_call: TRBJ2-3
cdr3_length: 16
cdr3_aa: CASSPLGPGSTDTQYF

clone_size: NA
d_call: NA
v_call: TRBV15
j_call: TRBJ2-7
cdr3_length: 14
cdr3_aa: CATSRAQSPHEQYF

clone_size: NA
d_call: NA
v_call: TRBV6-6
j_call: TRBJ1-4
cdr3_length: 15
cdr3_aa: CASSYSGVANEKLFF

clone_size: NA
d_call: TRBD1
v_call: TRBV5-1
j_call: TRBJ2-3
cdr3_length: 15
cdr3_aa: CASSLGQGAADTQYF

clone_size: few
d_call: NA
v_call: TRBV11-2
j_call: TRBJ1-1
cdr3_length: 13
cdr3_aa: CASSQTENTEAFF

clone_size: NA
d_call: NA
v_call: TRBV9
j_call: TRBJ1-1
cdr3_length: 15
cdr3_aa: CASSSKRGGSTEAFF

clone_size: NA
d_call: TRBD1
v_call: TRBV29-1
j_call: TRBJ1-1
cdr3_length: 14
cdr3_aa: CSVSPRGMNTEAFF

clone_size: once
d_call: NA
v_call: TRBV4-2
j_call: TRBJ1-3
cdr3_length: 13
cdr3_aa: CASSLDRGNTIYF

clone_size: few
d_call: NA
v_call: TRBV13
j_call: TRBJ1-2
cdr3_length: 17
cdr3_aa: CASSLVMVGAGDYGYTF

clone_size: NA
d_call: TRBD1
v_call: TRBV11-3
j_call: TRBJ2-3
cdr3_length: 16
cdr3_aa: CASSLDGQGSTDTQYF

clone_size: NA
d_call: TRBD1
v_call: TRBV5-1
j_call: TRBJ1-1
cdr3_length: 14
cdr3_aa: CASSFLGTAEVAFF

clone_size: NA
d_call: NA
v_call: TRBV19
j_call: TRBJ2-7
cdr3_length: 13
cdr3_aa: CASSMGFHYEQYF

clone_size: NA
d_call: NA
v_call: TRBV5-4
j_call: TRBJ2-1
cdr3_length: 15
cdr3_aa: CASSQAFRGRNEQFF

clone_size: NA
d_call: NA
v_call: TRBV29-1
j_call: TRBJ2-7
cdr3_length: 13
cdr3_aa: CSVGGWQTNEQYF

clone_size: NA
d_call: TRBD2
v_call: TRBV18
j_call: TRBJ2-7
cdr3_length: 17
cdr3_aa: CASSPTPGTSGRYEQYF

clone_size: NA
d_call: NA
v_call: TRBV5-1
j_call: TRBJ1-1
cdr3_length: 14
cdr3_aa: CASKWGQMNTEAFF

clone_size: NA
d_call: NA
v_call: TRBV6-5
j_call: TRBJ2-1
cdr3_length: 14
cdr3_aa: CASSYKLSYNEQFF

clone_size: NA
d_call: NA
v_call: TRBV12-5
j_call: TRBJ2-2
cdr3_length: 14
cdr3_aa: CASGLVPNTGELFF

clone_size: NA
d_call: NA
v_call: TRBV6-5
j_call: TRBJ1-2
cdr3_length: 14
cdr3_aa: CASSYRQGNYGYTF

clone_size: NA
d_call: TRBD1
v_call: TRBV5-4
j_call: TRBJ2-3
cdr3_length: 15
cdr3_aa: CASSPRTGLTDTQYF

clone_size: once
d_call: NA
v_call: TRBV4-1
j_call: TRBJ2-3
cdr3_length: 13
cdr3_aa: CASSQEGADTQYF

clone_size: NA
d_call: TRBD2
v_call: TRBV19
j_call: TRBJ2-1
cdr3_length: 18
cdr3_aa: CASSISDLRTSGGNEQFF